This T cell receptor beta chain was found in a study of T cell changes during pregnancy in multiple sclerosis. Sequenced by immunoSEQ multiplex PCR; TCRdb stores in-frame clones only, minus some. This table holds 35,000 to 40,000 clones, roughly 91% found once. The source was CD8+ T cells from peripheral blood mononuclear cells, collected in the second trimester of pregnancy. The TCR sequence derives from a female donor with multiple sclerosis, enrolled in a pregnancy study.

The CDR3 region is CASSPSGLAEAISYEQYF. CDR3 sequence (DNA): TGCGCCAGCAGCCCCAGCGGACTAGCGGAAGCCATAAGCTACGAGCAGTACTTC. The V call is TRBV4-1, the J call TRBJ2-7; 10 bases match TRBD2. With 4 bases clipped from V and 3 bases from J, the junction kept 15 bases outside the gene matches. Germline assignment: CDR1 MGHRA and CDR2 YSYEKL. The CDR3 runs to 18 residues.